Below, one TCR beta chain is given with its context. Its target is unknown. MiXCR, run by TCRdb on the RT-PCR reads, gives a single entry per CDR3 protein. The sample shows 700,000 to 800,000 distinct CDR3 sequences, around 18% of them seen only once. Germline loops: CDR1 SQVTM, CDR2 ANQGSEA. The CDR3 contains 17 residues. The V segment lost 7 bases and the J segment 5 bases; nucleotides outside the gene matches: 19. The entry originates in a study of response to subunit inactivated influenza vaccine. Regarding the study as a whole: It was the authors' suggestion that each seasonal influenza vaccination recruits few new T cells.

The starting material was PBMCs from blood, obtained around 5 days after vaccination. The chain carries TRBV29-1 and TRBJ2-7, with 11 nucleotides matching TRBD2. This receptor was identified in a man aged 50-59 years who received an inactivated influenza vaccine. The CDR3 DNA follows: TGCAGCGCTGGGGGACAGGACACTAGCGGGAGCGGGAACGAGCAGTACTTC. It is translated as CSAGGQDTSGSGNEQYF.